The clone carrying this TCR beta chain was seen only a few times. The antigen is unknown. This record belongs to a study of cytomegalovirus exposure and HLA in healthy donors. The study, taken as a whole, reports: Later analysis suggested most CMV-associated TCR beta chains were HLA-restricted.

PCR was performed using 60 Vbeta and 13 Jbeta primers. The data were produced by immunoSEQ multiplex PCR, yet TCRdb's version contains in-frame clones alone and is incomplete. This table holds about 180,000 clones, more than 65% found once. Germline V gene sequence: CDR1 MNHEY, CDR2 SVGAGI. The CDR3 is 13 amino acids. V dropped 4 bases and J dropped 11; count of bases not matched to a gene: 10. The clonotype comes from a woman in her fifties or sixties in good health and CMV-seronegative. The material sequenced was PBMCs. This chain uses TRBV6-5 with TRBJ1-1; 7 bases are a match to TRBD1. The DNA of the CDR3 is TGTGCCAGCAGTTTCAGGGGGGCGGCTTGGGCTTTCTTT. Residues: CASSFRGAAWAFF.